This record looks at one T cell receptor beta chain sequence and its context. Authors' analysis steps: Using reference gene primer amplification, nucleated cell counts were estimated. Measured with immunoSEQ multiplex PCR; TCRdb has only the in-frame clones, and not every one. Clone size and V and J calls were adopted from that table, with D and trimming inferred from the DNA. The sample has hundreds of thousands of clones, more than 75% seen once. This entry comes from a study of blood T cell repertoires in COVID-19. The CDR3 is 16 residues long. V was clipped by 0 bases and J by 5 bases, with 15 bases between them. CDR1 SGHDT and CDR2 YYEEEE come from the germline V gene.

This TCR came from a man in his 70s with acute or convalescent COVID-19. The specimen sequenced was peripheral blood. The chain employs TRBV5-6 and TRBJ2-1, with a possible D match to TRBD1 (5 bases). The CDR3 DNA reads as TGTGCCAGCAGCTTGGCCCAGGGCCCTAACGACAATGAGCAGTTCTTC. Protein product: CASSLAQGPNDNEQFF.